This T cell receptor beta chain was sequenced during a study of blood T cell repertoires in COVID-19. As for the study in general: Samples taken during acute and convalescent COVID-19 were collected in the United States, Italy and Spain.

The repertoire was sequenced with immunoSEQ multiplex PCR; TCRdb's copy has only in-frame clones and lacks some. The sample contains roughly 140,000 clones, around nine tenths of which appear only once. CDR3 size: 14 residues. Trimming cost V 0 bases and J 5 bases, with 11 bases left between them. The germline V gene has CDR1 SGHNT and CDR2 YYREEE (reference sequence). Sequencing input: peripheral blood. This sequence joins TRBV5-4 and TRBJ1-1; D not resolved. The sequence derives from a human donor in a cohort sampled during active COVID-19. For the CDR3, the DNA is TGTGCCAGCAGCTTGGAGAGAGTGAGGACTGAAGCTTTCTTT. It encodes CASSLERVRTEAFF.